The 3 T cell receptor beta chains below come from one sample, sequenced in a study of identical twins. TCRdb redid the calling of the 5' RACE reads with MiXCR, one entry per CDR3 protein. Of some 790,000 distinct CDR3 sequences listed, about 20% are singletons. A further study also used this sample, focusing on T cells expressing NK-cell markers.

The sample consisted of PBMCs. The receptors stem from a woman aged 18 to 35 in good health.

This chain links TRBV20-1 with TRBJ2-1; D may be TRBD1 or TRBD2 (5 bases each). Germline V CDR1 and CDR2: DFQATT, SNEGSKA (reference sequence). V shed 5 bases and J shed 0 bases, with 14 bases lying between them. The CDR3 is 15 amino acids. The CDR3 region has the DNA TGCAGTGCTGCAGCCGGGACCACCTCCTACAATGAGCAGTTCTTC. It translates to CSAAAGTTSYNEQFF.

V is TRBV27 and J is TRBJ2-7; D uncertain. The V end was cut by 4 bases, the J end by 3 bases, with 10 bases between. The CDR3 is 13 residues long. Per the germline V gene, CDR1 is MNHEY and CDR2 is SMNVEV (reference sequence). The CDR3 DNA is TGTGCCAGCAGTTCCTTTTTGAGCTACGAGCAGTACTTC. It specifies CASSSFLSYEQYF.

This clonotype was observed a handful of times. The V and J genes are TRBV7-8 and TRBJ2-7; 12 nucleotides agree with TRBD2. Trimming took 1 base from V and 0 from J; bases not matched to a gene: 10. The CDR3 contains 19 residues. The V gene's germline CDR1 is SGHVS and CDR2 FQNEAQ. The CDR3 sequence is CASSLGSSGRANSSYEQYF. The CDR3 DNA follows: TGTGCCAGCAGCTTAGGGTCTAGCGGGAGGGCAAATAGCTCCTACGAGCAGTACTTC.